A selection of T cell receptor beta chains follows, all from one sample in a study of cytomegalovirus exposure and HLA in healthy donors. Sequenced by immunoSEQ multiplex PCR; TCRdb stores in-frame clones only, minus some. The profile shows some 180,000 clones, 75% to 85% of them singletons. Sequenced sample: PBMCs. The receptors come from a woman aged 55-70 years in good health and CMV-seropositive. Each CDR3 is given with its conserved first and last residue. The D gene is left open where the match is weak. Expanded clones are given a class, and other clones once, few, many or no size at all.

abundance: once
len: 16
v_gene: TRBV7-9
d_gene: TRBD2
j_gene: TRBJ2-1
CDR3nt: TGTTCCAGCAGCCCCCCCGGGACTAGCGTTTGGAATGAGCAGTTCTTC
CDR3aa: CSSSPPGTSVWNEQFF

abundance: .
len: 12
v_gene: TRBV11-2
d_gene: TRBD1
j_gene: TRBJ1-1
CDR3nt: TGTGCCAGCAGCTACGACAGGGGGCACGCTTTCTTT
CDR3aa: CASSYDRGHAFF

abundance: .
len: 14
v_gene: TRBV2
d_gene: TRBD1
j_gene: TRBJ2-1
CDR3nt: TGTGCCAGCAGTAGACAGGGGGCCGACAATGAGCAGTTCTTC
CDR3aa: CASSRQGADNEQFF

abundance: .
len: 15
v_gene: TRBV7-8
d_gene: TRBD2
j_gene: TRBJ2-2
CDR3nt: TGTGCCAGCGCGATGGCGGGAGGGCATAGCGGGGAGCTGTTTTTT
CDR3aa: CASAMAGGHSGELFF

abundance: .
len: 19
v_gene: TRBV23-1
d_gene: .
j_gene: TRBJ2-2
CDR3nt: TGCGCCAGCAGTCAATCGTTCCTATTAGACAGAGCGAACACCGGGGAGCTGTTTTTT
CDR3aa: CASSQSFLLDRANTGELFF

abundance: .
len: 16
v_gene: TRBV6-1
d_gene: TRBD1
j_gene: TRBJ1-2
CDR3nt: TGTGCCAGCAGTAAAGGGACAGGGAAAGGCAGCTATGGCTACACCTTC
CDR3aa: CASSKGTGKGSYGYTF

abundance: .
len: 18
v_gene: TRBV4-1
d_gene: TRBD1
j_gene: TRBJ1-5
CDR3nt: TGCGCCAGCAGCCAAGATCGGGGGACAGTCTATAGCAATCAGCCCCAGCATTTT
CDR3aa: CASSQDRGTVYSNQPQHF

abundance: .
len: 14
v_gene: TRBV10-3
d_gene: TRBD1
j_gene: TRBJ2-5
CDR3nt: TGTGCCATCAGTGAGCCTGACAGGGATGAGACCCAGTACTTC
CDR3aa: CAISEPDRDETQYF

abundance: .
len: 14
v_gene: TRBV28
d_gene: TRBD1
j_gene: TRBJ2-7
CDR3nt: TGTGCCAGCAGCCACCCTGGGGACAGGGGTGAGCAGTACTTC
CDR3aa: CASSHPGDRGEQYF

abundance: .
len: 15
v_gene: TRBV14
d_gene: .
j_gene: TRBJ1-1
CDR3nt: TGTGCCAGCAGCCAAGTTAGGCGGGGGGCCTCTGAAGCTTTCTTT
CDR3aa: CASSQVRRGASEAFF

abundance: few
len: 13
v_gene: TRBV6-5
d_gene: .
j_gene: TRBJ1-5
CDR3nt: TGTGCCAGCGGATTCTTGGGGGGGCAGCCCCAGCATTTT
CDR3aa: CASGFLGGQPQHF

abundance: .
len: 15
v_gene: TRBV7-3
d_gene: .
j_gene: TRBJ2-2
CDR3nt: TGTGCCAGCAGTGGTGGCAGCGCGAACACCGGGGAGCTGTTTTTT
CDR3aa: CASSGGSANTGELFF

abundance: few
len: 16
v_gene: TRBV5-6
d_gene: .
j_gene: TRBJ2-5
CDR3nt: TGTGCCAGCAGCTTGGTCGGCAGCCCACATAAAGAGGCCCAGTACTTC
CDR3aa: CASSLVGSPHKEAQYF

abundance: .
len: 15
v_gene: TRBV15
d_gene: TRBD1
j_gene: TRBJ1-5
CDR3nt: TGTGCCACCAGCAGAGGGGGGACAGGGCGGCAGCCCCAGCATTTT
CDR3aa: CATSRGGTGRQPQHF

abundance: .
len: 15
v_gene: TRBV7-2
d_gene: TRBD2
j_gene: TRBJ2-2
CDR3nt: TGTGCCAGCACCCCGACTAGCGGGGGCACCGGGGAGCTGTTTTTT
CDR3aa: CASTPTSGGTGELFF

abundance: few
len: 14
v_gene: TRBV30
d_gene: TRBD2
j_gene: TRBJ2-1
CDR3nt: TGTGCCTGGAGCAAGTGGACTAGCGGCAATGAGCAGTTCTTC
CDR3aa: CAWSKWTSGNEQFF

abundance: .
len: 15
v_gene: TRBV4-3
d_gene: .
j_gene: TRBJ2-1
CDR3nt: TGCGCCAGCAGCCAAGATCATGGACGGAGGGGTGAGCAGTTCTTC
CDR3aa: CASSQDHGRRGEQFF